This TCR beta chain was sequenced in a study of CXCR3-negative and CXCR3-positive naive CD8 T cells. Turning to this clonotype: Its specificity is not known.

5' RACE that incorporated UMI labels was used to prepare the TRB cDNA libraries. With the 5' RACE reads reprocessed, TCRdb shows one record per CDR3 protein and no DNA. The sample has 100,000 to 150,000 distinct CDR3 sequences; the top ten hold around 0.27%. Points from the study as a whole: Across naive subsets, surface CD5 expression was comparable, and TCR strength was inferred from properties of the TRB CDR3.

The CDR3 is made up of 14 amino acids. CDR1 and CDR2 (germline): SGDLS, YYNGEE. The TCR comes from a human donor in good health. Some clones in this sample may be carry-over from other donors' samples. V is TRBV9 and J is TRBJ2-5. The material sequenced was naive CXCR3- CD8+ T cells from blood. Subset indicated: CD45RO-CCR7+CD27+CD95- naive CD8+ T cells lacking CXCR3 (TNR3-). This CDR3 reads CASSVAGSQETQYF.